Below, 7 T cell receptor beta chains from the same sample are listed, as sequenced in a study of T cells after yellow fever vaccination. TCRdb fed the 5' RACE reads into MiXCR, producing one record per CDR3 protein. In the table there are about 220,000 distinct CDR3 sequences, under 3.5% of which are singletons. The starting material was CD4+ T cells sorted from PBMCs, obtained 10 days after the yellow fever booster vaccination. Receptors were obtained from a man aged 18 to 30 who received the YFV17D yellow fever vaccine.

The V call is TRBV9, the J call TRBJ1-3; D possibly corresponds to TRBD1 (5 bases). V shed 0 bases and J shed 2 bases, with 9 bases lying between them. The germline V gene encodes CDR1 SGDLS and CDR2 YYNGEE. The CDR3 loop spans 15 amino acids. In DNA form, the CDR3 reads TGTGCCAGCAGCGTAGGAGGGACTACTGGAAACACCATATATTTT. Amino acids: CASSVGGTTGNTIYF.

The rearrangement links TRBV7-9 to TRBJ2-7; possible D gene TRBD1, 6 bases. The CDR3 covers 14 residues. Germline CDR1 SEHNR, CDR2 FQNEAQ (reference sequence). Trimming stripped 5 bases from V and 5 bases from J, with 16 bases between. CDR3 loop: CASSPRAGANEQYF. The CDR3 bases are TGTGCCAGCAGCCCTCGGGCAGGGGCCAACGAGCAGTACTTC. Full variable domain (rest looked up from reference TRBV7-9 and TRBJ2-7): DTGVSQNPRHKITKRGQNVTFRCDPISEHNRLYWYRQTLGQGPEFLTYFQNEAQLEKSRLLSDRFSAERPKGSFSTLEIQRTEQGDSAMYLCASSPRAGANEQYFGPGTRLTVT.

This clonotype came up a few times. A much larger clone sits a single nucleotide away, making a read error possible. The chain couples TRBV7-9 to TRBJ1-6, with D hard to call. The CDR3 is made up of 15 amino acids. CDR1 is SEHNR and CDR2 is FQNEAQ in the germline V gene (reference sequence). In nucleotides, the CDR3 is TGTGCCGGCAGCTTTCCGGCCACCTCGGATTCACCCCTCCACTTT. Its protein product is CAGSFPATSDSPLHF.

The CDR3 DNA reads TGCAGTGCTGGGGGACAGGGTCGGAGCACAGATACGCAGTATTTT. Translation gives CSAGGQGRSTDTQYF. The genes are TRBV20-1 and TRBJ2-3; TRBD1 aligns across 9 bases. Losses at the gene ends were 5 bases for V and 0 bases for J; bases not matched to a gene: 6. In germline, CDR1 is DFQATT, CDR2 SNEGSKA (reference sequence). This CDR3 region has 15 residues.

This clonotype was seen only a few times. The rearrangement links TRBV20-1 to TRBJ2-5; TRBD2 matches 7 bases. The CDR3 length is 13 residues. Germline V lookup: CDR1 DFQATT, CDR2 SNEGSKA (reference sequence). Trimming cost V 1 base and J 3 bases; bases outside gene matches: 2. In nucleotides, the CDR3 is TGCAGTGCTAGAGGGGGGGGTAAAGAGACCCAGTACTTC. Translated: CSARGGGKETQYF.

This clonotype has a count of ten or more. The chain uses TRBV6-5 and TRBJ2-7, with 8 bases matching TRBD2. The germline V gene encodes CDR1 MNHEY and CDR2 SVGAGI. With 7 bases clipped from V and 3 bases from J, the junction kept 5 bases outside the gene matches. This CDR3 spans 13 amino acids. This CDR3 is CASKGAGVYEQYF. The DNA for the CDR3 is TGTGCCAGCAAGGGAGCGGGAGTCTACGAGCAGTACTTC.

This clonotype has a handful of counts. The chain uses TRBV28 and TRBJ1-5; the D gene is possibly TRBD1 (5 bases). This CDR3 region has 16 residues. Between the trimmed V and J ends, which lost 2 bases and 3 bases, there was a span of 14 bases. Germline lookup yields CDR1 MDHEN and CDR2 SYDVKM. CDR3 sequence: CASSLMRGDDNQPQHF. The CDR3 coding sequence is TGTGCCAGCAGTTTAATGAGAGGGGACGACAATCAGCCCCAGCATTTT.